The present T cell receptor beta chain was sequenced within a study of Siglec-9 on CD8 T cells in melanoma. Study-level findings and limits: An effector memory CD8+ subset marked by Siglec-9 reportedly appeared to gather in melanoma.

For this clone: The antigen is unknown.

Germline loops: CDR1 GTSNPN, CDR2 SVGIG (reference sequence). The CDR3 runs to 13 residues. V was shortened by 0 bases and J by 3 bases, with 6 bases between the two germline ends. The data were produced by immunoSEQ multiplex PCR, yet TCRdb's version contains in-frame clones alone and is incomplete. The top ten hold almost 6% of the sample, which has 25,000 to 35,000 clones, 80% seen once. The gene calls are TRBV30 and TRBJ2-1; D gene unclear. The receptor was derived from a human donor in good health. Sample: Siglec-9- CD8+ T cells sorted from blood. In nucleotides, the CDR3 is TGTGCCTGGAGTGTACTGGGCTACAATGAGCAGTTCTTC. Encoded protein: CAWSVLGYNEQFF.